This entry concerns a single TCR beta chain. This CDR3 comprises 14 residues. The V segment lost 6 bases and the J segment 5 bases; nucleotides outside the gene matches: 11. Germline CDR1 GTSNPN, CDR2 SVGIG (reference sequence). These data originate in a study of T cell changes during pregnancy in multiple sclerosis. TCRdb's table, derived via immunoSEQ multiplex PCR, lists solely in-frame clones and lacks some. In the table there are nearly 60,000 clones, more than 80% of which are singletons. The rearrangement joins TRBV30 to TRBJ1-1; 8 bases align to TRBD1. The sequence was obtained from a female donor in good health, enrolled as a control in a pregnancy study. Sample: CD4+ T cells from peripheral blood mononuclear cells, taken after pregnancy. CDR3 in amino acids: CACPSDRGATEAFF. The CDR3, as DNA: TGTGCCTGCCCATCCGACAGGGGCGCAACTGAAGCTTTCTTT.